These T cell receptor beta chains were read from a single sample in a study of PD-1 blockade in classical Hodgkin lymphoma. The method was immunoSEQ multiplex PCR; TCRdb's version includes in-frame clones alone and lacks a portion of them. The data hold about 41,000 clones, with roughly two thirds observed a single time. Sequencing used peripheral blood mononuclear cells (PBMCs), obtained before the fourth cycle of nivolumab. These receptors came from a human donor with classical Hodgkin lymphoma. Each CDR3 is given with its conserved first and last residue. The D gene is left open where the match is weak. The size field is filled for only some rows; it gives once, few, many or a size class.

abundance: -
j_gene: TRBJ1-5
v_gene: TRBV7-9
d_gene: TRBD1
CDR3nt: TGTGCCAGCAGCTCTTTACAGGGGAGTCAGCCCCAGCATTTT
CDR3aa: CASSSLQGSQPQHF

abundance: -
j_gene: TRBJ2-3
v_gene: TRBV28
d_gene: TRBD2
CDR3nt: TGTGCCAGCAGTTTATGGCCGGTGGCGGGGGGCCGCACAGATACGCAGTATTTT
CDR3aa: CASSLWPVAGGRTDTQYF

abundance: -
j_gene: TRBJ1-5
v_gene: TRBV19
d_gene: -
CDR3nt: TGTGCCAGTAGTGGACAGAATCAGCCCCAGCATTTT
CDR3aa: CASSGQNQPQHF

abundance: few
j_gene: TRBJ2-7
v_gene: TRBV5-1
d_gene: -
CDR3nt: TGCGCCAGCAGCTTGGTAGGGAATGCCCCCTACGAGCAGTACTTC
CDR3aa: CASSLVGNAPYEQYF

abundance: -
j_gene: TRBJ1-1
v_gene: TRBV6-1
d_gene: -
CDR3nt: TGTGCCAGCAGTGAACGGGGGAACACTGAAGCTTTCTTT
CDR3aa: CASSERGNTEAFF

abundance: few
j_gene: TRBJ2-7
v_gene: TRBV21-1
d_gene: -
CDR3nt: TGTGCCAGCAGCAACCGGGACGGGTCCTACGAGCAGTACTTC
CDR3aa: CASSNRDGSYEQYF

abundance: -
j_gene: TRBJ1-4
v_gene: TRBV28
d_gene: -
CDR3nt: TGTGCCAGCAGAACTGGACGGGACGCAACTAATGAAAAACTGTTTTTT
CDR3aa: CASRTGRDATNEKLFF

abundance: -
j_gene: TRBJ2-2
v_gene: TRBV29-1
d_gene: -
CDR3nt: TGCAGCGTTGTATTGGGCACCGGGGAGCTGTTTTTT
CDR3aa: CSVVLGTGELFF

abundance: -
j_gene: TRBJ2-7
v_gene: TRBV5-4
d_gene: -
CDR3nt: TGTGCCAGCAGCTTTCGAAGGGATGACGAGCAGTACTTC
CDR3aa: CASSFRRDDEQYF

abundance: -
j_gene: TRBJ2-5
v_gene: TRBV9
d_gene: TRBD2
CDR3nt: TGTGCCAGCAGCGTAGGCGGCGGGGGGGCTCCAGAGACCCAGTACTTC
CDR3aa: CASSVGGGGAPETQYF

abundance: few
j_gene: TRBJ1-1
v_gene: TRBV7-8
d_gene: -
CDR3nt: TGTGCCAGCAGCTTAAACGGGCCTGAAGCTTTCTTT
CDR3aa: CASSLNGPEAFF

abundance: -
j_gene: TRBJ2-1
v_gene: TRBV4-1
d_gene: TRBD2
CDR3nt: TGCGCCAGCAGCCAAGGACTAGCGGCCTACAATGAGCAGTTCTTC
CDR3aa: CASSQGLAAYNEQFF

abundance: -
j_gene: TRBJ1-2
v_gene: TRBV9
d_gene: TRBD1
CDR3nt: TGTGCCAGCAGCCCAACGACAGGGTCTACCTCCTCCTATGGCTACACCTTC
CDR3aa: CASSPTTGSTSSYGYTF

abundance: few
j_gene: TRBJ1-1
v_gene: TRBV9
d_gene: TRBD1
CDR3nt: TGTGCCAGCAGCGTAAGTTGGGACAGAGTCGCTGAAGCTTTCTTT
CDR3aa: CASSVSWDRVAEAFF

abundance: -
j_gene: TRBJ2-1
v_gene: TRBV4-1
d_gene: TRBD1
CDR3nt: TGCGCCAGCAGCCAAGTGCAGACAGGGGGGCTCAATGAGCAGTTCTTC
CDR3aa: CASSQVQTGGLNEQFF

abundance: many
j_gene: TRBJ1-2
v_gene: TRBV2
d_gene: -
CDR3nt: TGTGCCAGCATTCCGGGGGTAACTAACTATGGCTACACCTTC
CDR3aa: CASIPGVTNYGYTF

abundance: -
j_gene: TRBJ2-7
v_gene: TRBV7-9
d_gene: TRBD2
CDR3nt: TGTGCCAGCAGCTTAGGGACTAGCGGGGTCTACGAGCAGTACTTC
CDR3aa: CASSLGTSGVYEQYF

abundance: once
j_gene: TRBJ2-7
v_gene: TRBV7-9
d_gene: -
CDR3nt: TGTGCCAGCAGCCCAGGGGACGTTTACGAGCAGTACTTC
CDR3aa: CASSPGDVYEQYF

abundance: -
j_gene: TRBJ1-1
v_gene: TRBV11-2
d_gene: TRBD1
CDR3nt: TGTGCCAGCAGACTCACTGATCGGACAGGGGGCCGGAACACTGAAGCTTTCTTT
CDR3aa: CASRLTDRTGGRNTEAFF

abundance: -
j_gene: TRBJ1-4
v_gene: TRBV4-3
d_gene: -
CDR3nt: TGCGCCAGCAGCCAGGATAGGGGGGCTAATGAAAAACTGTTTTTT
CDR3aa: CASSQDRGANEKLFF

abundance: -
j_gene: TRBJ1-2
v_gene: TRBV2
d_gene: TRBD1
CDR3nt: TGTGCCAGCAACTGGGCAGGGGGCGGCTACACCTTC
CDR3aa: CASNWAGGGYTF

abundance: -
j_gene: TRBJ1-2
v_gene: TRBV4-1
d_gene: -
CDR3nt: TGCGCCAGCAGCCAGAGTAAGGGAAGTAGCTATGGCTACACCTTC
CDR3aa: CASSQSKGSSYGYTF

abundance: -
j_gene: TRBJ1-6
v_gene: TRBV4-2
d_gene: -
CDR3nt: TGTGCCAGCAGCCAAGAGGAGGGGACCCTGAATTCACCCCTCCACTTT
CDR3aa: CASSQEEGTLNSPLHF

abundance: once
j_gene: TRBJ2-1
v_gene: TRBV11-2
d_gene: -
CDR3nt: TGTGCCAGCACCCAAGAAACCGGGACGATTTACAATGAGCAGTTCTTC
CDR3aa: CASTQETGTIYNEQFF

abundance: -
j_gene: TRBJ2-5
v_gene: TRBV7-7
d_gene: -
CDR3nt: TGTGCTAGCAGCTTAGTATCCGGAATCCAAGAGACCCAGTACTTC
CDR3aa: CASSLVSGIQETQYF

abundance: -
j_gene: TRBJ1-5
v_gene: TRBV6-5
d_gene: TRBD1
CDR3nt: TGTGCCAGCAGTTACACAGGGGTTGGGAGCAATCAGCCCCAGCATTTT
CDR3aa: CASSYTGVGSNQPQHF

abundance: -
j_gene: TRBJ1-3
v_gene: TRBV5-1
d_gene: -
CDR3nt: TGCGCCAGCAGCTTGGATCCGACAAACTCTGGAAACACCATATATTTT
CDR3aa: CASSLDPTNSGNTIYF

abundance: -
j_gene: TRBJ1-6
v_gene: TRBV21-1
d_gene: -
CDR3nt: TGTGCCAGCAGTTTTGGGGGACAGGGCCCCTATAATTCACCCCTCCACTTT
CDR3aa: CASSFGGQGPYNSPLHF

abundance: medium-sized
j_gene: TRBJ1-1
v_gene: TRBV9
d_gene: -
CDR3nt: TGTGCCAGCAGCGTAATCCCACAGGCCACTGAAGCTTTCTTT
CDR3aa: CASSVIPQATEAFF

abundance: few
j_gene: TRBJ2-3
v_gene: TRBV10-3
d_gene: -
CDR3nt: TGTGCCATCCATCTCAGGGCCCACACAGATACGCAGTATTTT
CDR3aa: CAIHLRAHTDTQYF

abundance: once
j_gene: TRBJ1-1
v_gene: TRBV5-1
d_gene: TRBD1
CDR3nt: TGCGCCAGCAGAAAAAGGACAGGGGGCGCTTCTGAAGCTTTCTTT
CDR3aa: CASRKRTGGASEAFF

abundance: few
j_gene: TRBJ2-3
v_gene: TRBV30
d_gene: TRBD1
CDR3nt: TGTGCCTGGAGTGAGGGGGCGCCGCCAGATACGCAGTATTTT
CDR3aa: CAWSEGAPPDTQYF